A single sample gave rise to the 17 T cell receptor beta chains below, sequenced in a study of shared T cell receptors in the human thymus. Some clones are missing from TCRdb's copy, which holds only in-frame ones; the method was immunoSEQ multiplex PCR. This sample yields some 700,000 clones, of which approximately 85% are seen a single time; around 0.0094% belongs to the top ten. The data were also submitted as part of a second study, on human thymus T cells.

The sample consisted of thymocytes. These receptors were taken from a girl under three years old with a congenital heart defect.

The chain joins TRBV19 to TRBJ1-2; D remains ambiguous. Per the germline V gene, CDR1 is LNHDA and CDR2 is SQIVND (reference sequence). V dropped 7 bases and J dropped 2 bases, with 8 bases sitting between them. The CDR3 sequence is 12 residues long. CDR3 sequence (DNA): TGTGCCAGTATTATCGGGAACTATGGCTACACCTTC. Translation: CASIIGNYGYTF.

V and J are TRBV29-1 and TRBJ1-2; tentatively, D is TRBD1 (6 bases). This CDR3 spans 12 amino acids. Germline V gene data show CDR1 as SQVTM and CDR2 as ANQGSEA. Between the trimmed V and J ends, which lost 4 bases and 8 bases, there was a span of 14 bases. Written as DNA, the CDR3 is TGCAGCGTTGCCAGGGGTCATCTCGGCTACACCTTC. Translation gives CSVARGHLGYTF.

The V and J genes are TRBV14 and TRBJ1-4; D is undetermined. Germline V lookup: CDR1 SGHDN, CDR2 FVKESK. The CDR3 has 13 amino acids. With 1 base removed from V and 12 bases from J, the gap between germline ends came to 12 bases. DNA for the CDR3: TGTGCCAGCAGCCAAGTCCCCAGGCTGGAACTGTTTTTT. Its protein is CASSQVPRLELFF.

V and J are TRBV11-2 and TRBJ1-4; TRBD1 aligns across 7 bases. Trimming took 4 bases from V and 8 from J; bases not matched to a gene: 16. CDR1 and CDR2 (germline): SGHAT, FQNNGV. The CDR3 covers 17 residues. CDR3 sequence reads: CASSCTTGKGPCEKLFF. CDR3 bases: TGTGCCAGCAGCTGCACGACAGGGAAGGGGCCCTGCGAAAAACTGTTTTTT.

V usage is TRBV28 and J usage is TRBJ2-7, with a tentative D call TRBD1 (5 bases). Germline V lookup: CDR1 MDHEN, CDR2 SYDVKM. The CDR3 is made up of 15 amino acids. V was clipped by 5 bases and J by 7 bases, with 21 bases between them. The CDR3 region is CASSPSPSDRGEQYF. In DNA form, the CDR3 reads TGTGCCAGCAGTCCCTCTCCTTCGGATAGGGGAGAGCAGTACTTC.

The chain links TRBV2 to TRBJ1-2; 7 bases fit TRBD1. The V gene's germline CDR1 is SNHLY and CDR2 FYNNEI. CDR3 length equals 16 residues. With V trimmed by 7 bases and J by 0 bases, 11 bases remained unmatched. For the CDR3, the DNA is TGTGCCAGCAAGGGGAAGACAGGGAGGACTAACTATGGCTACACCTTC. This encodes CASKGKTGRTNYGYTF.

As DNA, the CDR3 is TGCGCCAGCAGCGAAAGGACAGTTTCGCGTCAGCCCCAGCATTTT. Protein: CASSERTVSRQPQHF. This chain uses TRBV4-1 with TRBJ1-5; D might be TRBD1 (6 bases). Per the germline V gene, CDR1 is MGHRA and CDR2 is YSYEKL. Between the trimmed V and J ends, which lost 5 bases and 6 bases, there was a span of 17 bases. CDR3 length equals 15 residues.

V gene TRBV15 combines with J gene TRBJ1-3, with a tentative D call TRBD1 (5 bases). The CDR3 is 16 residues long. Germline V lookup: CDR1 LNHNV, CDR2 YYDKDF (reference sequence). Trimming shortened V by 4 bases and J by 1 base, and 14 bases separated the two germline ends. The CDR3 here is CATSIPGEFSGNTIYF. DNA of the CDR3: TGTGCCACCAGCATACCGGGGGAGTTTTCTGGAAACACCATATATTTT.

The chain recombines TRBV5-5 with TRBJ1-1; D remains unclear. CDR3 length equals 15 residues. V was trimmed by 3 bases and J by 2 bases, leaving 14 bases between them. The germline CDR1 and CDR2 sequences are SGHKS and YYEKEE (reference sequence). The CDR3 here is CASSCKTRSNTEAFF. CDR3 coding DNA: TGTGCCAGCAGCTGTAAGACACGAAGCAACACTGAAGCTTTCTTT.

This chain uses TRBV6-6 with TRBJ1-2, with D possibly matching TRBD1 (6 bases). Trimming took off 5 bases at V and 4 bases at J, with 11 bases between the two ends. This CDR3 spans 13 amino acids. Germline V gene data show CDR1 as MNHNY and CDR2 as SVGAGI (reference sequence). CDR3 sequence reads: CASSLQGLYGYTF. Here the CDR3 DNA reads TGTGCCAGCAGTCTGCAGGGGCTCTATGGCTACACCTTC.

This clone was detected once. The V gene is TRBV4-1, the J gene TRBJ1-3; 8 nucleotides agree with TRBD1. CDR1 is MGHRA, CDR2 YSYEKL, per germline. The CDR3 is 12 amino acids. With V trimmed by 2 bases and J by 11 bases, 2 bases remained unmatched. In DNA, the CDR3 is TGCGCCAGCAGCCAATCAGGGGGCTCCATATATTTT. It translates to CASSQSGGSIYF.

The chain employs TRBV5-1 and TRBJ2-1; 13 nucleotides line up with TRBD2. V gave up 4 bases and J gave up 9 bases; unmatched junction bases: 7. Per germline, CDR1 SGHRS and CDR2 YFSETQ. The CDR3 covers 15 residues. CDR3 sequence reads: CASSGGTSGDGEQFF. The CDR3, as DNA: TGCGCCAGCAGCGGAGGGACTAGCGGGGACGGTGAGCAGTTCTTC. The variable domain in full, completed from reference TRBV5-1 and TRBJ2-1, reads KAGVTQTPRYLIKTRGQQVTLSCSPISGHRSVSWYQQTPGQGLQFLFEYFSETQRNKGNFPGRFSGRQFSNSRSEMNVSTLELGDSALYLCASSGGTSGDGEQFFGPGTRLTVL.

The chain links TRBV7-2 to TRBJ2-7; 9 bases agree with TRBD1. Germline lookup yields CDR1 SGHTA and CDR2 FQGNSA. The trim removed 5 bases at V and 3 bases at J, leaving 5 bases unmatched. This CDR3 has 14 amino acids. The CDR3 spells CASSLGQGHYEQYF. CDR3 DNA sequence: TGTGCCAGCAGCCTGGGACAGGGTCACTACGAGCAGTACTTC.

This sequence joins TRBV11-2 and TRBJ2-7, with D unresolved. Trimming left V 6 bases short and J 6 bases short, with 12 bases between. CDR1 is SGHAT and CDR2 is FQNNGV in the germline V gene. The CDR3 runs 12 residues. In nucleotides, the CDR3 is TGTGCCAGCAGTCATGACGGAGCCGAGCAGTACTTC. This gives the protein CASSHDGAEQYF.

This sequence joins TRBV19 and TRBJ1-2; D possibly corresponds to TRBD1 (6 bases). Deletions cut 8 bases from V and 0 bases from J, with 13 bases between. Germline-derived CDR1 and CDR2 are LNHDA and SQIVND (reference sequence). The CDR3 length is 14 residues. CDR3 in amino acids: CASEPTGTNYGYTF. The CDR3 nucleotides read TGTGCCAGTGAGCCTACAGGGACTAACTATGGCTACACCTTC. Full variable domain (remainder filled in from reference TRBV19 and TRBJ1-2): DGGITQSPKYLFRKEGQNVTLSCEQNLNHDAMYWYRQDPGQGLRLIYYSQIVNDFQKGDIAEGYSVSREKKESFPLTVTSAQKNPTAFYLCASEPTGTNYGYTFGSGTRLTVV.

This clone was detected only a few times. The rearrangement uses TRBV7-2 and TRBJ1-2, with D unresolved. The germline V and J ends were trimmed by 5 bases and 4 bases, with 14 bases remaining between them. Germline V gene lookup returns CDR1 SGHTA and CDR2 FQGNSA. This CDR3 region has 14 residues. CDR3 bases: TGTGCCAGCAGCGAACCCCGGAGACTCTATGGCTACACCTTC. Encoded protein: CASSEPRRLYGYTF.

This clone was seen once. The identical CDR3 is also encoded by other nucleotide sequences in the sample. The chain carries TRBV5-1 and TRBJ2-2; unclear D gene. The CDR3 length is 13 residues. Germline loops: CDR1 SGHRS, CDR2 YFSETQ. V lost 7 bases, J lost 4 bases, and 11 bases lay in between. Here the CDR3 reads CASSLVVTGELFF. CDR3 bases: TGCGCCAGCTCCTTAGTAGTCACCGGGGAGCTGTTTTTT.